A single sample gave rise to the 32 T cell receptor beta chains below, sequenced in a study of a mutant IDH1 vaccine in newly diagnosed glioma. These receptors are not linked to any known antigen. As for time point: week 23, last vaccination. Doses consisted of 300 ug of mutant IDH1 20-mer peptide each, paired with topical imiquimod. Sequencing was performed with immunoSEQ multiplex PCR; in TCRdb, only in-frame clones are kept and a portion is missing. Among approximately 57,000 clones listed, roughly 81% were seen once. Sequenced material: PBMCs, taken from a glioma patient whose treatment included an IDH1 peptide vaccine. These receptors all come from a woman aged 35 to 49 with glioma. Some clones in this sample may be carry-over from other donors' samples.

The V and J genes are TRBV18 and TRBJ2-5, with unresolved D. V dropped 8 bases and J dropped 0 bases, with 7 bases sitting between them. The germline V gene has CDR1 KGHSH and CDR2 LQKENI. This CDR3 has 12 residues. DNA of the CDR3: TGTGCCAGCGCGGTAAACCAAGAGACCCAGTACTTC. Translating gives CASAVNQETQYF.

This rearrangement joins TRBV7-9 to TRBJ1-5; D not certain. This CDR3 comprises 13 residues. Trimming cost V 4 bases and J 8 bases, with 12 bases left between them. The germline V gene has CDR1 SEHNR and CDR2 FQNEAQ (reference sequence). The CDR3 DNA follows: TGTGCCAGCAGCTCCACCGGGAGGGAGCCCCAGCATTTT. The encoded protein is CASSSTGREPQHF. The full variable domain, with the rest looked up from reference TRBV7-9 and TRBJ1-5, is DTGVSQNPRHKITKRGQNVTFRCDPISEHNRLYWYRQTLGQGPEFLTYFQNEAQLEKSRLLSDRFSAERPKGSFSTLEIQRTEQGDSAMYLCASSSTGREPQHFGDGTRLSIL.

This sequence joins TRBV2 and TRBJ2-7, with unresolved D. The CDR3 loop spans 11 amino acids. CDR1 is SNHLY and CDR2 is FYNNEI in the germline V gene. Trimming removed 8 bases at V and 2 bases at J, with 7 bases between. CDR3 in DNA: TGTGCCAGCGGGTGGACCTACGAGCAGTACTTC. This codes for CASGWTYEQYF.

V usage is TRBV2 and J usage is TRBJ2-7; D gene ambiguous. V lost 6 bases and J 2 bases, leaving 14 bases between the germline ends. The germline CDR1 and CDR2 sequences are SNHLY and FYNNEI. The CDR3 covers 14 residues. DNA for the CDR3: TGTGCCAGCAGGGGTACGTTAGCTGCCTACGAGCAGTACTTC. This gives the protein CASRGTLAAYEQYF.

The V gene is TRBV2, the J gene TRBJ1-1; D possibly corresponds to TRBD1 (5 bases). V lost 10 bases and J 0 bases, leaving 9 bases between the germline ends. CDR1 is SNHLY and CDR2 is FYNNEI in the germline V gene. The CDR3 length is 12 residues. In DNA form, the CDR3 reads TGTGCCACCCCGACAGTGAACACTGAAGCTTTCTTT. It codes for CATPTVNTEAFF.

The V gene is TRBV6-5, the J gene TRBJ2-5, with 8 nucleotides matching TRBD2. CDR1 and CDR2 from the germline V gene are MNHEY and SVGAGI. The CDR3 length is 12 residues. Trimming removed 8 bases from V and 5 bases from J; junction bases left unmatched: 4. Written as DNA, the CDR3 is TGTGCCAGCCGCAGCGGGAGCGAGACCCAGTACTTC. It codes for CASRSGSETQYF.

This chain joins TRBV19 and TRBJ1-3; 7 bases are a match to TRBD1. Looked up from germline, CDR1 is LNHDA and CDR2 is SQIVND (reference sequence). The length of the CDR3 is 16 residues. The V and J ends lost 7 bases and 3 bases, in that order; junction bases with no gene match: 12. Here the CDR3 DNA reads TGTGCCAGTAAAGCCACAGGGGAAGGTCTTGGAAACACCATATATTTT. As protein: CASKATGEGLGNTIYF.

This clone was detected a few times. The V gene is TRBV7-2, the J gene TRBJ2-5; perhaps TRBD2 as D (5 bases). There are 15 residues in the CDR3. V lost 3 bases to trimming and J lost 4 bases, with 15 bases between them. CDR1 and CDR2 from the germline V gene are SGHTA and FQGNSA. CDR3 protein: CASSFVAGGGETQYF. The CDR3 nucleotides are TGTGCCAGCAGCTTCGTAGCAGGAGGCGGAGAGACCCAGTACTTC.

In this sample, this clone turned up once. The chain couples TRBV30 to TRBJ1-1; 7 bases align to TRBD1. This CDR3 region has 14 residues. J was trimmed by 1 base and V by 4 bases; bases with no gene match: 6. CDR1 is GTSNPN, CDR2 SVGIG, per germline (reference sequence). The CDR3 DNA reads TGTGCCTGGATTCCGGACAGGTCGAACACTGAAGCTTTCTTT. Translating gives CAWIPDRSNTEAFF.

This chain connects TRBV7-3 to TRBJ1-1; the D gene is possibly TRBD1 (6 bases). Between the trimmed V and J ends, which lost 1 base and 2 bases, there was a span of 32 bases. The CDR3 is 22 amino acids. The germline gives CDR1 SGHTA, CDR2 FQGTGA. The CDR3 region is CASSLIPTGTSKRGLINTEAFF. The CDR3, as DNA: TGTGCCAGCAGCTTAATCCCAACCGGGACATCGAAAAGGGGTCTCATCAACACTGAAGCTTTCTTT.

V and J are TRBV7-9 and TRBJ1-1, with D perhaps TRBD1 (5 bases). Per germline, CDR1 SEHNR and CDR2 FQNEAQ (reference sequence). V was pared by 3 bases and J by 4 bases, with 9 bases between. The CDR3 extends over 13 amino acids. This chain's CDR3 is CASSFPTATEAFF. CDR3 nucleotides: TGTGCCAGCAGCTTTCCGACAGCCACTGAAGCTTTCTTT.

This clone was observed a few times. V usage is TRBV6-5 and J usage is TRBJ1-2, with 8 nucleotides matching TRBD1. The germline V gene encodes CDR1 MNHEY and CDR2 SVGAGI. V lost 4 bases, J lost 4 bases, and 5 bases stayed unmatched. This CDR3 is 14 amino acids long. The CDR3 region is CASSWDRSLYGYTF. CDR3 DNA: TGTGCCAGCAGTTGGGACAGGTCCCTCTATGGCTACACCTTC.

The CDR3 DNA reads as TGTGCCAGCAGCTTAGCCCGACAGGGGGATGAAGCTTTCTTT. The encoded protein is CASSLARQGDEAFF. The V call is TRBV11-2, the J call TRBJ1-1; TRBD1 matches at 9 bases. After removal of 1 base from V and 7 bases from J, the junction contained 4 bases not matched to a gene. In germline, CDR1 is SGHAT, CDR2 FQNNGV. CDR3 length: 14 amino acids.

The rearrangement uses TRBV13 and TRBJ2-2; perhaps TRBD1 as D (5 bases). Trimming left V 3 bases short and J 1 base short, with 6 bases between. The CDR3 has 14 residues. CDR1 and CDR2 (germline): PRHDT, FYEKMQ (reference sequence). CDR3 sequence (DNA): TGTGCCAGCAGCTTCGACAGGAACACCGGGGAGCTGTTTTTT. Protein product: CASSFDRNTGELFF.

The chain combines TRBV5-4 with TRBJ1-3; D is undetermined. Germline-derived CDR1 and CDR2 are SGHNT and YYREEE (reference sequence). This CDR3 spans 16 amino acids. V was clipped by 0 bases and J by 0 bases, with 10 bases between them. The DNA for the CDR3 is TGTGCCAGCAGCTTGGACCAGCCAGCCTCTGGAAACACCATATATTTT. The encoded protein is CASSLDQPASGNTIYF.

The chain recombines TRBV30 with TRBJ2-7, with D hard to call. CDR3 size: 12 residues. Trimming pared 5 bases from V and 2 bases from J, leaving 10 bases between. CDR1 and CDR2 (germline): GTSNPN, SVGIG (reference sequence). CDR3 protein: CAWVDLAYEQYF. In DNA, the CDR3 is TGTGCCTGGGTCGATCTAGCCTACGAGCAGTACTTC.

The gene calls are TRBV18 and TRBJ1-6; no definite D call. V was pared by 3 bases and J by 6 bases, with 9 bases between. The CDR3 has 14 amino acids. Per germline, CDR1 KGHSH and CDR2 LQKENI. CDR3: CASSPTVPNSPLHF. The DNA for the CDR3 is TGTGCCAGCTCACCCACAGTTCCTAATTCACCCCTCCACTTT.

This chain joins TRBV6-1 and TRBJ1-2, with 7 bases matching TRBD1. CDR3 length equals 15 residues. CDR1 and CDR2 (germline): MNHNS, SASEGT. J gave up 2 bases and V 4 bases, and 7 bases lay outside the gene matches. CDR3 DNA: TGTGCCAGCAGTGTAGGGGGCGGTGGCAACTATGGCTACACCTTC. It is translated as CASSVGGGGNYGYTF.

This chain connects TRBV6-1 to TRBJ1-5, with no clear D. The germline V gene has CDR1 MNHNS and CDR2 SASEGT. Trimming shortened V by 2 bases and J by 3 bases, and 14 bases separated the two germline ends. The CDR3 runs to 16 residues. The CDR3 DNA follows: TGTGCCAGCAGTGAATTCGGGGATTGGGTCAATCAGCCCCAGCATTTT. Residues: CASSEFGDWVNQPQHF.

The V and J genes are TRBV5-6 and TRBJ2-7, with no clear D. Germline V gene data show CDR1 as SGHDT and CDR2 as YYEEEE. Trimming removed 4 bases from V and 0 bases from J, with 8 bases in between. The CDR3 length is 13 residues. This CDR3 is CASSAGGSYEQYF. In DNA form, the CDR3 reads TGTGCCAGCAGCGCAGGCGGCTCCTACGAGCAGTACTTC. The entire variable domain, with the rest obtained from reference TRBV5-6 and TRBJ2-7, is as follows: DAGVTQSPTHLIKTRGQQVTLRCSPKSGHDTVSWYQQALGQGPQFIFQYYEEEERQRGNFPDRFSGHQFPNYSSELNVNALLLGDSALYLCASSAGGSYEQYFGPGTRLTVT.

This clone occurred a few times. The rearrangement joins TRBV2 to TRBJ1-1; D is undetermined. Trimming took off 6 bases at V and 5 bases at J, with 10 bases between the two ends. The germline V gene has CDR1 SNHLY and CDR2 FYNNEI. This CDR3 is 12 amino acids long. CDR3 sequence (DNA): TGTGCCAGCAGCCAACTTGAGACTGAAGCTTTCTTT. Translation: CASSQLETEAFF. The complete variable domain, with remaining parts taken from reference TRBV2 and TRBJ1-1, reads EPEVTQTPSHQVTQMGQEVILRCVPISNHLYFYWYRQILGQKVEFLVSFYNNEISEKSEIFDDQFSVERPDGSNFTLKIRSTKLEDSAMYFCASSQLETEAFFGQGTRLTVV.

The chain has TRBV7-2 and TRBJ2-3; D is uncertain. CDR3 length equals 13 residues. V lost 1 base and J 1 base, leaving 3 bases between the germline ends. The germline CDR1 and CDR2 sequences are SGHTA and FQGNSA. The CDR3: CASSLGRTDTQYF. The CDR3 region has the DNA TGTGCCAGCAGCTTAGGCCGCACAGATACGCAGTATTTT. The variable domain in full, completed from reference TRBV7-2 and TRBJ2-3, reads GAGVSQSPSNKVTEKGKDVELRCDPISGHTALYWYRQSLGQGLEFLIYFQGNSAPDKSGLPSDRFSAERTGGSVSTLTIQRTQQEDSAVYLCASSLGRTDTQYFGPGTRLTVL.

About this clone itself: An end of the junction does not agree with germline; a read error may underlie this. The chain recombines TRBV7-7 with TRBJ2-7; 8 bases are shared with TRBD2. Germline CDR1 reads SSHAT; CDR2 reads FNYEAQ (reference sequence). The CDR3 consists of 13 residues. CDR3 loop: CASSLAGSYEQYF. CDR3 sequence (DNA): TGTGCTAGCAGCTTAGCGGGGAGTTACGAGCAGTACTTC.

The CDR3 spells CASSIASGANVLTF. Here the CDR3 DNA reads TGTGCCAGTAGTATAGCCTCTGGGGCCAACGTCCTGACTTTC. This chain connects TRBV19 to TRBJ2-6; D ambiguous. Germline V gene lookup returns CDR1 LNHDA and CDR2 SQIVND (reference sequence). The V and J ends lost 1 base and 0 bases respectively, with 1 base between them. The CDR3 length is 14 residues.

This clone was counted a few times. This chain links TRBV15 with TRBJ1-5; D is uncertain. V was trimmed by 1 base and J by 4 bases, leaving 2 bases between them. This CDR3 is 12 amino acids long. Germline V CDR1 and CDR2: LNHNV, YYDKDF (reference sequence). CDR3 sequence (DNA): TGTGCCACCAGCAGAGTGAATCAGCCCCAGCATTTT. Its protein product is CATSRVNQPQHF.

The V gene is TRBV4-3, the J gene TRBJ1-5, with D hard to call. The CDR3 runs 13 residues. V was cut by 1 base and J by 9 bases, with 10 bases left in between. Germline CDR1 LGHNA, CDR2 YSLEER. The CDR3 DNA reads TGCGCCAGCAGCCAAGTGGGAGCGAGGCCCCAGCATTTT. Encoded protein: CASSQVGARPQHF.

This clone was detected only a few times. The V call is TRBV5-1, the J call TRBJ2-3; 15 nucleotides align to TRBD2. Unmatched junction bases numbered 8, after V lost 0 bases and J lost 3 bases. Germline V gives CDR1 SGHRS, CDR2 YFSETQ. This CDR3 has 19 residues. CDR3 region: CASSLVGLAGGGGTDTQYF. The CDR3 DNA reads TGCGCCAGCAGCTTGGTGGGACTAGCGGGGGGCGGTGGGACAGATACGCAGTATTTT.

The chain couples TRBV19 to TRBJ1-2; D not certain. The V gene's germline CDR1 is LNHDA and CDR2 SQIVND (reference sequence). This CDR3 region has 15 residues. Trimming shortened V by 5 bases and J by 4 bases, and 17 bases separated the two germline ends. Here the CDR3 DNA reads TGTGCCAGTAGTCCAGGTCCCAGGCCAGTCTATGGCTACACCTTC. This translates into CASSPGPRPVYGYTF.

The V call is TRBV27, the J call TRBJ2-1; 11 bases fit TRBD2. Trimming removed 8 bases from V and 9 bases from J; junction bases left unmatched: 9. The CDR3 contains 14 residues. Germline V gives CDR1 MNHEY, CDR2 SMNVEV (reference sequence). CDR3 sequence: CASRGLAGGIEQFF. CDR3 coding DNA: TGTGCCAGCCGTGGGCTAGCGGGGGGTATTGAGCAGTTCTTC.

This clone is medium-sized within its sample. The CDR3 protein is CASRRSRLLYEQYF. The CDR3 coding sequence is TGTGCCAGCAGACGGAGCCGACTACTCTACGAGCAGTACTTC. The rearrangement joins TRBV6-5 to TRBJ2-7; maybe TRBD2 (5 bases). CDR1 is MNHEY and CDR2 is SVGAGI in the germline V gene. The CDR3 sequence is 14 residues long. Trimming left V 6 bases short and J 3 bases short, with 15 bases between.

This CDR3 is CASSPGDGPGELFF. The CDR3 region has the DNA TGTGCCAGCTCACCAGGGGACGGACCCGGGGAGCTGTTTTTT. This chain connects TRBV18 to TRBJ2-2, with D tentatively TRBD1 or TRBD2 (5 bases each). Looked up from germline, CDR1 is KGHSH and CDR2 is LQKENI. V lost 2 bases and J 6 bases, leaving 10 bases between the germline ends. This CDR3 spans 14 amino acids.

The V and J genes are TRBV25-1 and TRBJ2-7, with D perhaps being TRBD1 or TRBD2 (5 bases each). Germline CDR1 is MGHDK and CDR2 is SYGVNS. The V and J ends lost 1 base and 5 bases respectively, with 21 bases between them. The CDR3 sequence is 17 residues long. This chain's CDR3 is CASSESSRLGELHEQYF. The CDR3 nucleotides read TGTGCCAGCAGTGAATCCAGCCGTTTGGGGGAACTCCACGAGCAGTACTTC.